The present T cell receptor (beta chain) was sequenced within a study of Graves' ophthalmopathy and Graves' hyperthyroidism. Study details: Untreated patients at initial diagnosis provided peripheral blood. Notes on the study in general: Thyroid clonotypes that were expanded above 0.001 frequency mostly also appeared in blood.

In regard to this clonotype: The antigen is not known.

The CDR3 runs 17 residues. CDR1 and CDR2 from the germline V gene are KGHSY and FQNENV. V shed 4 bases, J shed 5 bases, and the junction held 14 bases outside the gene matches. Amplification of the TCR beta CDR3 regions used RNA transcripts (as template). The first round was an RT-PCR with HTBI primers, and the second round was a multiplex PCR. TCRdb called the multiplex PCR reads again in MiXCR, with one record for every CDR3 protein. Of 600,000 to 650,000 distinct CDR3 sequences in the sample, about 20% were seen once. Out of around 10 ml of fresh peripheral blood, PBMCs were obtained. The chain couples TRBV16 to TRBJ2-7, with TRBD1 identical over 10 bases. The TCR originated in a woman between 18 and 30 years old with stable Graves' hyperthyroidism. Some clones in this sample may be carry-over from other donors' samples. Sequencing input: peripheral blood. CDR3 protein: CASSPGARQGARHEQYF. In nucleotides, the CDR3 is TGTGCCAGCAGCCCTGGGGCCCGACAGGGGGCAAGGCACGAGCAGTACTTC.